This T cell receptor beta chain was found in a study of CD8+CD57+ T cells in acquired aplastic anemia. Looking at the study overall: The mean DNA yield obtained from sorted CD4+ and CD8+ cells came to about 3.2 ug. Study results and limitations: Both patients and controls carried the same twenty-nine CD8+ CDR3 sequences.

The use of genomic DNA as template underpinned the TCR beta VDJ and CDR3 profiling. TCRdb recomputed calls from the reads with MiXCR, one row per CDR3 protein. The sample has approximately 250,000 distinct CDR3 sequences, around 82% seen once; the top ten hold 40% to 55%. As concerns this clonotype: Its antigen is not identified. The junction differs from germline at one of its ends, possibly a read error.

The germline CDR1 and CDR2 sequences are SNHLY and FYNNEI. This CDR3 region has 14 residues. Patients who underwent sequencing had shown CD8+CD57+ cell expansion by flow cytometry. As a group, the patients uniformly had severe acquired aplastic anemia. No patient had been given any therapy when blood was sampled. The source of this sequence is a human donor with aplastic anemia. Sequencing was done on a sample of sorted CD4+, CD8+, or CD8+CD57+ T cells (not recorded which) from PBMCs. The chain has TRBV2 and TRBJ2-3; weak D call: TRBD2 (6 bases). CDR3 nucleotides: TGTGCCAGCAGCGAAGCGGGCGGTGCCGATACGCAGTATTTT. Translating it yields CASSEAGGADTQYF.